The clone carrying this TCR beta chain was observed a single time. Its cognate antigen is unknown. J gave up 3 bases and V 7 bases, and 3 bases lay outside the gene matches. Per germline, CDR1 LNHDA and CDR2 SQIVND (reference sequence). The length of the CDR3 is 13 residues. Cryopreserved PBMCs were the source of 1.5 to 2.5 micrograms of genomic DNA, which went to TCR beta libraries. This record belongs to a study of cytotoxic CD8 clonotypes in ibrutinib-treated CLL. Study at large: The sample average was 255,043 productive templates and roughly 94,000 productive rearrangements. Study results and limitations: Clonality, elevated at ibrutinib response, dropped back toward baseline at progression. Contraction or stability on treatment was seen for public clonotypes, which were uncommon.

Data came from immunoSEQ multiplex PCR; TCRdb stores just in-frame clones and leaves some out. The sample consists of over 120,000 clones, approximately 80% of them appearing once. The rearrangement joins TRBV19 to TRBJ1-2; 9 bases are shared with TRBD1. The sample in question was PBMCs, obtained after 36 months of ibrutinib treatment. This sequence was found in a human donor with chronic lymphocytic leukemia. In DNA, the CDR3 is TGTGCCAGTAAGGGACAGGGCGACTATGGCTACACCTTC. This encodes CASKGQGDYGYTF.